The 21 T cell receptor beta chains in this list originate from one sample, sequenced in a study of blood T cells in healthy people across ages. A sample-barcoded 5' primer and a J-beta primer mix were used in a second PCR of about 6 to 11 cycles. A single record per CDR3 protein comes from TCRdb applying MiXCR to the 5' RACE reads. The sample includes about 1.4 million distinct CDR3 sequences, roughly 64% seen only once; the top ten take 6.5% to 8%. The sequenced material came from blood. The receptors originated from a man aged 18 to 29 in good health.

V and J are TRBV6-5 and TRBJ1-2; no firm D call. The length of the CDR3 is 13 residues. Germline assignment: CDR1 MNHEY and CDR2 SVGAGI. Trimming took 1 base from V and 4 from J, leaving 7 bases between them. CDR3 nucleotide sequence: TGTGCCAGCAGTTACTGGCTAGGCTATGGCTACACCTTC. Protein: CASSYWLGYGYTF.

This chain joins TRBV13 and TRBJ1-4, with D hard to call. This CDR3 is built from 15 residues. Germline CDR1 reads PRHDT; CDR2 reads FYEKMQ (reference sequence). Trimming pared 0 bases from V and 5 bases from J, leaving 10 bases between. The CDR3 region is CASSLGHVTNEKLFF. The CDR3 nucleotides are TGTGCCAGCAGCTTAGGCCATGTGACAAATGAAAAACTGTTTTTT.

This clonotype appeared once. Relative to the germline gene, one junction end is altered; a read error may explain this. The chain uses TRBV18 and TRBJ2-5; tentative D call: TRBD1 (6 bases). Per germline, CDR1 KGHSH and CDR2 LQKENI. The CDR3 is made up of 13 amino acids. DNA of the CDR3: TGTGCCAGCTCGCCGGGACAATTCTACGAGCAGAACTTC. It encodes CASSPGQFYEQNF.

The rearrangement links TRBV11-2 to TRBJ2-7, with TRBD2 matching 15 bases. The length of the CDR3 is 17 residues. Germline assignment: CDR1 SGHAT and CDR2 FQNNGV. The junction had 11 bases not matched to a gene; V was cut back by 5 bases and J by 6 bases. CDR3 sequence reads: CASSPLGLAGGDLEQYF. CDR3 coding DNA: TGTGCCAGCAGCCCACTGGGACTAGCGGGGGGTGATCTCGAGCAGTACTTC.

The rearrangement links TRBV4-2 to TRBJ2-1; tentatively, D is TRBD1 (6 bases). V shed 0 bases and J shed 6 bases, with 9 bases lying between them. Per the germline V gene, CDR1 is LGHNA and CDR2 is YNFKEQ. The CDR3 sequence is 14 residues long. CDR3 amino acids: CASSQEPGVNEQFF. The CDR3 DNA reads TGTGCCAGCAGCCAAGAGCCAGGGGTCAATGAGCAGTTCTTC.

V and J are TRBV12-3 or TRBV12-4 and TRBJ2-1; the match to TRBD2 covers 8 bases. The J call is uncertain, as TRBJ2-7 better fits the DNA end. The length of the CDR3 is 15 residues. CDR3 DNA sequence: TGTGCCAGCAGTTTAGGTTCGGGAGGGTACAATGAGCAGTACTTC. Encoded protein: CASSLGSGGYNEQYF.

This clonotype was counted only a few times. The V gene is TRBV7-9, the J gene TRBJ2-1, with unresolved D. Germline V gene lookup returns CDR1 SEHNR and CDR2 FQNEAQ (reference sequence). The ends were cut back, 7 bases at V and 3 bases at J, with 13 bases in the middle. CDR3 length: 14 residues. The CDR3 nucleotides read TGTGCCAGCACCCCAGGCGACCGCTACAATGAGCAGTTCTTC. Translating gives CASTPGDRYNEQFF. Full variable domain (outside the CDR3, taken from reference TRBV7-9 and TRBJ2-1): DTGVSQNPRHKITKRGQNVTFRCDPISEHNRLYWYRQTLGQGPEFLTYFQNEAQLEKSRLLSDRFSAERPKGSFSTLEIQRTEQGDSAMYLCASTPGDRYNEQFFGPGTRLTVL.

This clonotype was picked up one time. This rearrangement joins TRBV2 to TRBJ2-7; no reliable D call. This CDR3 contains 13 residues. Trimming removed 7 bases from V and 7 bases from J, with 17 bases in between. Germline-derived CDR1 and CDR2 are SNHLY and FYNNEI. For the CDR3, the DNA is TGTGCCAGCACCAAGGACCCTTACAATGAGCAGTACTTC. It codes for CASTKDPYNEQYF. Full variable domain (remainder filled in from reference TRBV2 and TRBJ2-7): EPEVTQTPSHQVTQMGQEVILRCVPISNHLYFYWYRQILGQKVEFLVSFYNNEISEKSEIFDDQFSVERPDGSNFTLKIRSTKLEDSAMYFCASTKDPYNEQYFGPGTRLTVT.

The rearrangement links TRBV27 to TRBJ2-7; TRBD2 matches at 14 bases. The CDR3 extends over 15 amino acids. Germline V gene lookup returns CDR1 MNHEY and CDR2 SMNVEV (reference sequence). Trimming at V came to 3 bases and at J to 6 bases, leaving 4 bases not matched to a gene. CDR3 loop: CASSLGLAGAGEQYF. The CDR3 DNA follows: TGTGCCAGCAGTTTGGGACTAGCGGGAGCCGGCGAGCAGTACTTC.

This clonotype has just a few counts. The chain carries TRBV29-1 and TRBJ2-3, with D possibly matching TRBD2 (6 bases). Germline lookup yields CDR1 SQVTM and CDR2 ANQGSEA. The V gene lost 4 bases and the J gene lost 2 bases, with 13 bases spanning the gap. This CDR3 has 14 amino acids. CDR3 coding DNA: TGCAGCGTTGTGGGACTCTATATCACAGATACGCAGTATTTT. The encoded protein is CSVVGLYITDTQYF.

This clonotype occurred a few times. The V call is TRBV20-1, the J call TRBJ2-5; the D gene is possibly TRBD2 (5 bases). This CDR3 has 17 residues. Trimming removed 0 bases at V and 11 bases at J, with 28 bases between. Germline V gives CDR1 DFQATT, CDR2 SNEGSKA (reference sequence). The CDR3 sequence is CSARDEETTLLLRGQYF. In nucleotides, the CDR3 is TGCAGTGCTAGAGATGAAGAGACAACTCTTCTACTACGAGGGCAGTACTTC.

J is TRBJ2-7 and V is TRBV10-3; D unresolved. Germline V gene sequence: CDR1 ENHRY, CDR2 SYGVKD. The CDR3 runs 12 residues. Trimming shortened V by 3 bases and J by 3 bases, and 6 bases separated the two germline ends. The CDR3: CAISEVVYEQYF. The CDR3 nucleotides are TGTGCCATCAGTGAAGTAGTCTACGAGCAGTACTTC.

The chain has TRBV11-2 and TRBJ1-1, with 8 bases fitting TRBD1. The CDR3 spans 17 residues. Germline CDR1 is SGHAT and CDR2 is FQNNGV. J lost 0 bases, V lost 4 bases, and 10 bases had no gene match. The CDR3 nucleotides are TGTGCCAGCAGCTCGTCCAGAGGACAGGGCATGAACACTGAAGCTTTCTTT. Protein sequence: CASSSSRGQGMNTEAFF.

The chain has TRBV6-2 or TRBV6-3 and TRBJ2-3; TRBD2 might be the D (6 bases). CDR1 is MNHEY, CDR2 SVGEGT, per germline. The germline V and J ends were trimmed by 7 bases and 6 bases, with 20 bases remaining between them. The length of the CDR3 is 15 residues. CDR3 DNA: TGTGCCAGCAACCTTCGGCGGGATGTGGGGGATACGCAGTATTTT. This gives the protein CASNLRRDVGDTQYF.

The chain joins TRBV9 to TRBJ2-7; 9 nucleotides align to TRBD1. J lost 4 bases, V lost 2 bases, and 4 bases had no gene match. This CDR3 comprises 14 residues. Germline V gives CDR1 SGDLS, CDR2 YYNGEE. The CDR3 reads CASSVQTGGYEQYF. Here the CDR3 DNA reads TGTGCCAGCAGCGTCCAGACAGGGGGGTACGAGCAGTACTTC.

The rearrangement joins TRBV7-6 to TRBJ2-7, with TRBD2 as a possible D gene (5 bases). V was cut by 0 bases and J by 2 bases, with 11 bases left in between. Looked up from germline, CDR1 is SGHVS and CDR2 is FNYEAQ. The length of the CDR3 is 15 residues. CDR3 DNA: TGTGCCAGCAGCTTAGCGCTGGACTGGGCCTACGAGCAGTACTTC. This translates into CASSLALDWAYEQYF. Looking up the rest from reference TRBV7-6 and TRBJ2-7 gives the full variable domain: GAGVSQSPRYKVTKRGQDVALRCDPISGHVSLYWYRQALGQGPEFLTYFNYEAQQDKSGLPNDRFSAERPEGSISTLTIQRTEQRDSAMYRCASSLALDWAYEQYFGPGTRLTVT.

This clonotype has just a few counts. The genes are TRBV12-3 or TRBV12-4 and TRBJ1-4; D not certain. This CDR3 comprises 14 residues. The V and J ends lost 5 bases and 0 bases respectively, with 7 bases between them. In DNA, the CDR3 is TGTGCCAGCAGTGTCGGCACAACTAATGAAAAACTGTTTTTT. Protein sequence: CASSVGTTNEKLFF.

This chain links TRBV12-3 or TRBV12-4 with TRBJ1-2; no clear D. The CDR3 totals 13 residues. The ends were cut back, 5 bases at V and 10 bases at J, with 17 bases in the middle. The CDR3 DNA reads as TGTGCCAGCAGTGATTCCCTTAGGGCCGTCTACACCTTC. Translation: CASSDSLRAVYTF.

With respect to this clonotype: The germline gene is not matched at one end of the junction; a read error may be the cause. The chain recombines TRBV11-2 with TRBJ2-3; 11 bases align to TRBD2. This CDR3 has 16 residues. Germline CDR1 is SGHAT and CDR2 is FQNNGV. CDR3 sequence: CASSLRLAGGGDMQYF. CDR3 in DNA: TGTGCCAGCAGCCTTCGCCTAGCGGGGGGTGGAGATATGCAGTATTTT.

CDR3 sequence reads: CASSQPFSQGWNEQFF. CDR3 DNA sequence: TGTGCCAGCAGCCAACCCTTTAGTCAGGGGTGGAATGAGCAGTTCTTC. This chain joins TRBV3-1 and TRBJ2-1; the D gene is possibly TRBD1 (6 bases). Trimming removed 2 bases at V and 7 bases at J, with 18 bases between. Germline loops: CDR1 LGHDT, CDR2 YNNKEL (reference sequence). The length of the CDR3 is 16 residues.

This chain joins TRBV27 and TRBJ1-2, with a tentative D call TRBD1 (6 bases). The CDR3 has 14 amino acids. With 5 bases removed from V and 2 bases from J, the gap between germline ends came to 12 bases. Germline CDR1 reads MNHEY; CDR2 reads SMNVEV (reference sequence). For the CDR3, the DNA is TGTGCCAGCAGTCCCGACAGGTTCAACTATGGCTACACCTTC. Its translation: CASSPDRFNYGYTF.